This T cell receptor beta chain is drawn from a study of cytomegalovirus exposure and HLA in healthy donors. Study results and limitations: A link between a missense DCLRE1C variant and TCR beta V- and J-gene trimming emerged from a later analysis. The records held CMV serostatus as the only immune exposure information. The majority of CMV-associated TCR beta chains were reported as apparently HLA-restricted in a later analysis.

Each donor was healthy, and each was a bone marrow donor. The PCR contained 60 Vbeta and 13 Jbeta primers. Some clones are missing from TCRdb's copy, which holds only in-frame ones; the method was immunoSEQ multiplex PCR. The sample consists of 100,000 or so clones, over 70% of them appearing once. Points on this clone: Its target is unknown.

The V gene lost 1 base and the J gene lost 0 bases, with 7 bases spanning the gap. The CDR3 consists of 15 residues. The germline CDR1 and CDR2 sequences are MGHRA and YSYEKL. Sequenced material: PBMCs. The sequence derives from a middle-aged woman in good health and CMV-seropositive. The chain uses TRBV4-1 and TRBJ2-4, with no clear D. CDR3 region: CASSQVGLAKNIQYF. The CDR3 bases are TGCGCCAGCAGCCAAGTGGGCCTAGCCAAAAACATTCAGTACTTC.